A selection of T cell receptor beta chains follows, all from one sample in a study of T cell repertoires in cytomegalovirus infection. TCRdb independently ran MiXCR on the reads; one entry per CDR3 protein. Of about 280,000 distinct CDR3 sequences listed, around 20% were seen once; the top ten hold roughly a fifth. These receptors are not linked to any known antigen. Material: cultured PBMCs, obtained from culture after CMV antigen stimulation. The receptor set was obtained from a human donor in good health (CMV status not recorded). Some clones in this sample may be carry-over from other donors' samples. CDR3s include the opening cysteine and the closing phenylalanine or tryptophan. D genes are given only for firm matches. Clone size is stated in some rows and not others, as once, few, many or a class when expanded.

v_call	d_call	j_call	clone_size	cdr3_nt	cdr3_aa
TRBV2	.	TRBJ1-5	few	TGTGCCAGCAGTGAAATACCGGGACCTCCGTCGCATTTT	CASSEIPGPPSHF
TRBV4-3	.	TRBJ2-3	.	TGCGCCAGCAGCCAAGAGGCCAGTAGGGCAGATACGCAGTATTTT	CASSQEASRADTQYF
TRBV28	TRBD1	TRBJ1-2	.	TGTGCCAGCAGTCGGGGGACAGGGGGCCCCTTGACTGGCTACACCTTC	CASSRGTGGPLTGYTF
TRBV19	.	TRBJ2-3	few	TGTGCCAGTAGAAAGAGCAGCACAGATACGCAGTATTTT	CASRKSSTDTQYF
TRBV2	TRBD1	TRBJ1-6	.	TGTGCCAGCAGCTATCCCGGGACAGGTCCTAATTCACCCCTCCACTTT	CASSYPGTGPNSPLHF
TRBV27	.	TRBJ2-3	.	TGTGCCAGCAGTATAGCGGTCGCGGATACGCAGTATTTT	CASSIAVADTQYF
TRBV7-6	TRBD2	TRBJ2-3	.	TGTGCCAGCAGCTTAGGACGGGGACTAGCGTCAGATACGCAGTATTTT	CASSLGRGLASDTQYF
TRBV10-3	TRBD1	TRBJ1-2	.	TGTGCCATCAGCCTGGACAGGGGGCAACTCTATGGCTACACCTTC	CAISLDRGQLYGYTF
TRBV27	.	TRBJ2-7	few	TGTGCCAGCAGTATTATTCCACGAGGGCGCCACGAGCAGTACTTC	CASSIIPRGRHEQYF
TRBV7-6	TRBD2	TRBJ2-3	many	TGTGCCAGCAGCTTAGGTGCAGCGGGGCACACAGATACGCAGTATTTT	CASSLGAAGHTDTQYF
TRBV9	.	TRBJ2-1	few	TGTGCCAGCAGCGTCAGCGGTAGCTTCCCCGAGCAGTTCTTC	CASSVSGSFPEQFF
TRBV12-3/TRBV12-4	.	TRBJ2-5	medium-sized	TGTGCCAGCAGCCCCTCCCCGATCGGGCTAGCTTGGGAGACCCAGTACTTC	CASSPSPIGLAWETQYF
TRBV7-9	.	TRBJ1-2	many	TGTGCCAGCAGCTTAGCCGGGACGTCCCGGAAGGGCTACACCTTC	CASSLAGTSRKGYTF
TRBV19	.	TRBJ1-1	.	TGTGCCAGTAGGCCGGACAGTATTGTGACTGAAGCTTTCTTT	CASRPDSIVTEAFF
TRBV27	.	TRBJ1-2	few	TGTGCCAGCGCCGTCTCTCAGAACTATGGCTACACCTTC	CASAVSQNYGYTF
TRBV6-2/TRBV6-3	.	TRBJ2-7	.	TGTGCCAGCAGTTACTCGGGAGGAAACGAGCAGTACTTC	CASSYSGGNEQYF
TRBV19	TRBD1	TRBJ1-5	.	TGTGCCAGTAGTATCCGGGACAGGGGTCAACAGCCCCAGCATTTT	CASSIRDRGQQPQHF
TRBV19	.	TRBJ2-1	.	TGTGCCAGTAGACGGGCCAGCGGGCAATACAATGAGCAGTTCTTC	CASRRASGQYNEQFF
TRBV5-4	TRBD1	TRBJ2-5	few	TGTGCCAGCAGTCCTACAGGGGGGAAAGAGACCCAGTACTTC	CASSPTGGKETQYF
TRBV10-3	.	TRBJ1-2	.	TGTGCCATCAGTGAGTCGTGGACGGCCTATGGCTACACCTTC	CAISESWTAYGYTF
TRBV5-1	.	TRBJ2-1	.	TGCGCCAGCAGCTGGGCCCCTGTAGATGAGCAGTTCTTC	CASSWAPVDEQFF
TRBV11-1	TRBD1	TRBJ2-7	few	TGTGCCGGCGGACAGGGGAAAGAGCAGTACTTC	CAGGQGKEQYF
TRBV5-1	.	TRBJ2-2	many	TGCGCCAGCAGATCCGGGTTAGACGGGGAGCTGTTTTTT	CASRSGLDGELFF
TRBV27	TRBD1	TRBJ2-1	many	TGTGCCAGCAGTTTATGGGACAGGGGCGATGAGCAGTTCTTC	CASSLWDRGDEQFF
TRBV9	TRBD2	TRBJ2-1	.	TGTGCCAGCAGCGTAGATTCGGGAGGGCCGACTGGTGAGCAGTTCTTC	CASSVDSGGPTGEQFF
TRBV13	TRBD1	TRBJ1-4	.	TGTGCCAGCAGCCCCCGCCGGACAGGGCGCCTCCGAAGAGATGAAAAACTGTTTTTT	CASSPRRTGRLRRDEKLFF
TRBV6-6	TRBD2	TRBJ2-1	few	TGTGCCAGCAGTTACTCTCGAGCTAGCGGGGGTCAGAGCTCCTACAATGAGCAGTTCTTC	CASSYSRASGGQSSYNEQFF
TRBV19	.	TRBJ1-1	.	TGTGCCAGTGCATGGACAGATTATACCCTAAACACTGAAGCTTTCTTT	CASAWTDYTLNTEAFF
TRBV12-3/TRBV12-4	TRBD1	TRBJ2-3	once	TGTGCCAGCAGCACGGGACAGACAGATACGCAGTATTTT	CASSTGQTDTQYF
TRBV25-1	.	TRBJ1-1	few	TGTGCCAGCAGTGAAAATAGAGACACTGAAGCTTTCTTT	CASSENRDTEAFF
TRBV6-6	.	TRBJ1-5	few	TGTGCCAGCAGGGGGACAAGCCAATCCCAGCCCCAGCATTTT	CASRGTSQSQPQHF
TRBV7-2	.	TRBJ1-2	many	TGTGCCAGCAGCTTAGTGGCAGGGGACTATGGCTACACCTTC	CASSLVAGDYGYTF
TRBV12-3/TRBV12-4	.	TRBJ2-7	few	TGTGCCAGCAGTTCGACTGGTTCCTACGAGCAGTACTTC	CASSSTGSYEQYF
TRBV28	.	TRBJ2-7	.	TGTGCCAGCAGGGGCGACGGGACGAGTAGCTCCTACGAGCAGTACTTC	CASRGDGTSSSYEQYF
TRBV11-3	.	TRBJ2-1	many	TGTGCCAGCAGCTTAGGCCTAGTTGGTGAGCAGTTCTTC	CASSLGLVGEQFF
TRBV5-1	TRBD1	TRBJ2-2	few	TGCGCCAGCAGTCCCCAGGGGGCCAACACCGGGGAGCTGTTTTTT	CASSPQGANTGELFF
TRBV7-2	.	TRBJ1-2	many	TGTGCCAGCAGCCTAAACACCTATGGCTACACCTTC	CASSLNTYGYTF
TRBV20-1	.	TRBJ1-4	.	TGCAGTGCCGGAAGGGATGAAAAACTGTTTTTT	CSAGRDEKLFF
TRBV2	.	TRBJ2-5	.	TGTGCCCCGGGCGTACGAGTCCAAGAGACCCAGTACTTC	CAPGVRVQETQYF
TRBV19	.	TRBJ1-4	few	TGTGCCAGTAGTATCACGGCAGATACGAGTGAAAAACTGTTTTTT	CASSITADTSEKLFF
TRBV27	TRBD1	TRBJ2-7	few	TGTGCCAGCAACCCGGACAGGGCTCCCTCCACCTACGAGCAGTACTTC	CASNPDRAPSTYEQYF
TRBV6-2/TRBV6-3	.	TRBJ2-7	.	TGTGCCAGCAGGCGGACCTACGAGCAGTACTTC	CASRRTYEQYF
TRBV15	TRBD1	TRBJ2-2	.	TGTGCCACCAGCAGAGTAGGGGGCAGGGGAACCGGGGAGCTGTTTTTT	CATSRVGGRGTGELFF
TRBV29-1	.	TRBJ2-1	.	TGCAGCGTTGTGAAGAGGACCTACAATGAGCAGTTCTTC	CSVVKRTYNEQFF
TRBV20-1	.	TRBJ2-3	few	TGCAGTGCCGTATATGCGGATGATTTGGATACGCAGTATTTT	CSAVYADDLDTQYF
TRBV7-9	TRBD1	TRBJ1-4	.	TGTGCCAGCAGCTTAGGACAGGGGGAGGAAAAACTGTTTTTT	CASSLGQGEEKLFF
TRBV6-2/TRBV6-3	.	TRBJ2-1	few	TGTGCCAGCAGTTTCATACTCGCCAATGAGCAGTTCTTC	CASSFILANEQFF
TRBV7-9	.	TRBJ1-2	few	TGTGCCAGCAGTCACCCTCCCCTAGCGATGCGATACGGAGACTATGGCTACACCTTC	CASSHPPLAMRYGDYGYTF
TRBV7-3	.	TRBJ2-3	few	TGTGCCAGCAGCGCCGACACAGATACGCAGTATTTT	CASSADTDTQYF
TRBV7-9	.	TRBJ2-1	many	TGTGCCAGCAGCTTAGGACTAGAGCCTGAGCAGTTCTTC	CASSLGLEPEQFF
TRBV6-5	TRBD2	TRBJ2-2	.	TGTGCCAGCAGTTACTTCCCTAGCGGGAGGGCCCCCGGGGAGCTGTTTTTT	CASSYFPSGRAPGELFF
TRBV19	TRBD1	TRBJ1-2	.	TGTGCCAGTAGAGACAGGGGGCGAGGCTACACCTTC	CASRDRGRGYTF
TRBV11-3	.	TRBJ1-1	many	TGTGCCAGCAGCTTTTTCGGGGCGTCCACTGAAGCTTTCTTT	CASSFFGASTEAFF
TRBV5-1	TRBD2	TRBJ2-1	.	TGCGCCAGCAGCTTAGCGGGAGGAGTCTCCTACAATGAGCAGTTCTTC	CASSLAGGVSYNEQFF